The sequence of this T cell receptor beta chain was determined in a study of cytomegalovirus exposure and HLA in healthy donors. The donors comprised healthy bone marrow donors. Study findings and constraints: A later analysis appeared to link common viral pathogens to several of the most significant clusters. Some V segments could not be told apart, so they were left out, TRBV6-2 and TRBV6-3 among them. There were 150 to 200 TCR beta chains listed as cytomegalovirus-associated.

Concerning this clone: Antigen unknown.

This CDR3 contains 13 residues. V lost 6 bases to trimming and J lost 6 bases, with 12 bases between them. Germline V gene lookup returns CDR1 MNHNY and CDR2 SVGAGI (reference sequence). 60 Vbeta and 13 Jbeta primers were used in PCR. Sequenced by immunoSEQ multiplex PCR; TCRdb stores in-frame clones only, minus some. The sample holds about 160,000 clones; over 70% are singletons and the top ten take just under 3%. The chain has TRBV6-6 and TRBJ2-1; tentative D call: TRBD2 (6 bases). Sequenced material: PBMCs. This TCR was sampled from a woman in her fifties or sixties in good health and CMV-seropositive. CDR3: CASRTRRANEQFF. CDR3 bases: TGTGCCAGCAGGACGCGGAGGGCCAATGAGCAGTTCTTC.